Here is one T cell receptor (beta chain) with its context. As yet, its antigen is unknown. CDR1 and CDR2 (germline): SGHVS, FQNEAQ. The CDR3 has 16 residues. V was shortened by 5 bases and J by 2 bases, with 17 bases between the two germline ends. This specimen comes from a study of T cells in localized non-small cell lung cancer. General observations from the study: Uninvolved adjacent lung had the highest recorded T cell clonality, with tumor below it.

The method was immunoSEQ multiplex PCR; TCRdb's version includes in-frame clones alone and lacks a portion of them. This sample has under 45,000 clones, with roughly 80% found just once. The chain couples TRBV7-8 to TRBJ2-3; TRBD1 is a possible D gene (5 bases). The clonotype originates from a man aged 35-69 years with stage II lung adenocarcinoma. The sequences come from PBMCs, collected before any cancer treatment. The CDR3 bases are TGTGCCAGCAGCCTCCGGCGACAGTCGATCACAGATACGCAGTATTTT. This encodes CASSLRRQSITDTQYF.